The 15 T cell receptor beta chains below come from one sample, sequenced in a study of Ad26.COV2.S vaccination and SARS-CoV-2 variants. Clones were read by immunoSEQ multiplex PCR, and TCRdb kept only the in-frame ones, dropping some. The sample lists a few hundred thousand clones, around nine tenths seen once, with around 3.5% in the top ten. Noted treatment: some 20 received Ad26.COV2.S at low or high dose, single or two shots; several received placebo; per-sample allocation not given. The study sampled participants on day 63 after the first vaccine or placebo injection. The sample in question was peripheral blood, obtained in a trial of Ad26.COV2.S vaccine versus placebo. The receptors derive from a person between 18 and 65 years old who received the Ad26.COV2.S COVID-19 vaccine or a placebo.

CDR3 loop: CASSVGSGGSSYEQYF. In nucleotides, the CDR3 is TGTGCCAGCAGCGTAGGAAGCGGGGGATCCTCCTACGAGCAGTACTTC. The chain has TRBV9 and TRBJ2-7, with 8 bases matching TRBD2. The CDR3 sequence is 16 residues long. Germline V gives CDR1 SGDLS, CDR2 YYNGEE. Germline trimming cut 0 bases from V and 0 bases from J; bases unmatched to any gene: 5.

The chain couples TRBV30 to TRBJ2-2; perhaps TRBD1 as D (5 bases). Trimming took 2 bases from V and 7 from J, leaving 5 bases between them. CDR3 size: 11 residues. Looked up from germline, CDR1 is GTSNPN and CDR2 is SVGIG (reference sequence). CDR3 protein: CAWSQGGELFF. For the CDR3, the DNA is TGTGCCTGGAGTCAGGGCGGGGAGCTGTTTTTT.

This chain links TRBV5-4 with TRBJ2-7; 8 bases match TRBD1. The junction had 15 bases not matched to a gene; V was cut back by 4 bases and J by 3 bases. CDR3 size: 17 residues. CDR1 and CDR2 (germline): SGHNT, YYREEE (reference sequence). Here the CDR3 DNA reads TGTGCCAGCAGCGGCGAGACAGGGGCCCAGATGGTCTACGAGCAGTACTTC. The encoded protein is CASSGETGAQMVYEQYF.

The rearrangement joins TRBV10-2 to TRBJ1-5; D unclear. Germline V gene lookup returns CDR1 WSHSY and CDR2 SAAADI. This CDR3 spans 12 amino acids. With 0 bases removed from V and 10 bases from J, the gap between germline ends came to 7 bases. The CDR3 bases are TGCGCCAGCAGTGAGTCCCCAGGACCCCAGCATTTT. It encodes CASSESPGPQHF.

The chain is built from TRBV30 and TRBJ1-2, with unresolved D. The CDR3 runs to 13 residues. CDR1 and CDR2 from the germline V gene are GTSNPN and SVGIG (reference sequence). Trimming removed 8 bases from V and 1 base from J, with 14 bases in between. The CDR3 loop reads CALVQDGNYGYTF. The CDR3 DNA reads as TGTGCCCTCGTCCAGGACGGTAACTATGGCTACACCTTC.

J is TRBJ1-2 and V is TRBV9; D is unresolved. The CDR3 spans 16 residues. The germline CDR1 and CDR2 sequences are SGDLS and YYNGEE. Trimming left V 0 bases short and J 6 bases short, with 18 bases between. The CDR3 DNA follows: TGTGCCAGCAGCGTAGGTCCGTACGAAGGTGATGATGGCTACACCTTC. Its translation is CASSVGPYEGDDGYTF.

The rearrangement links TRBV7-2 to TRBJ1-5; TRBD1 might be the D (6 bases). The V and J ends lost 6 bases and 3 bases respectively, with 15 bases between them. The CDR3 is 15 residues long. Germline-derived CDR1 and CDR2 are SGHTA and FQGNSA. CDR3 residues: CASRSGKGDNQPQHF. CDR3 nucleotide sequence: TGTGCCAGCAGATCCGGGAAGGGGGACAATCAGCCCCAGCATTTT.

A single count supports this clone. V usage is TRBV2 and J usage is TRBJ2-3; D remains unclear. Trimming stripped 4 bases from V and 2 bases from J, with 10 bases between. The CDR3 runs 14 residues. Per the germline V gene, CDR1 is SNHLY and CDR2 is FYNNEI. The chain's CDR3 is CASSVNLLTDTQYF. The CDR3 DNA is TGTGCCAGCAGTGTCAACTTGCTCACAGATACGCAGTATTTT. Based on the CDR3 plus reference TRBV2 and TRBJ2-3, the full variable domain is EPEVTQTPSHQVTQMGQEVILRCVPISNHLYFYWYRQILGQKVEFLVSFYNNEISEKSEIFDDQFSVERPDGSNFTLKIRSTKLEDSAMYFCASSVNLLTDTQYFGPGTRLTVL.

The chain recombines TRBV2 with TRBJ1-5; D remains unclear. This CDR3 contains 14 residues. Germline lookup yields CDR1 SNHLY and CDR2 FYNNEI. Trimming took 6 bases from V and 0 from J, leaving 9 bases between them. The CDR3 DNA sequence: TGTGCCAGCAGGGACGGATATAGCAATCAGCCCCAGCATTTT. It specifies CASRDGYSNQPQHF.

The chain employs TRBV6-1 and TRBJ1-1; TRBD1 matches at 7 bases. V was pared by 1 base and J by 5 bases, with 7 bases of the junction left unmatched. Germline lookup yields CDR1 MNHNS and CDR2 SASEGT. The CDR3 has 15 residues. The CDR3 protein is CASSEGAGGMTEAFF. The CDR3 nucleotides read TGTGCCAGCAGTGAAGGGGCAGGGGGGATGACTGAAGCTTTCTTT.

The chain has TRBV29-1 and TRBJ1-2, with 8 bases identical to TRBD1. With 5 bases clipped from V and 0 bases from J, the junction kept 2 bases outside the gene matches. CDR1 is SQVTM and CDR2 is ANQGSEA in the germline V gene. The CDR3 totals 13 residues. CDR3 amino acids: CSVHRGANYGYTF. In DNA form, the CDR3 reads TGCAGCGTTCACAGGGGGGCTAACTATGGCTACACCTTC.

V is TRBV19 and J is TRBJ1-4, with TRBD1 as a possible D gene (5 bases). The germline gives CDR1 LNHDA, CDR2 SQIVND (reference sequence). The CDR3 length is 14 residues. V dropped 5 bases and J dropped 2 bases, with 9 bases sitting between them. CDR3 residues: CASSQTETNEKLFF. CDR3 nucleotides: TGTGCCAGTAGTCAGACAGAGACTAATGAAAAACTGTTTTTT.

This chain uses TRBV5-1 with TRBJ1-1; D not certain. CDR1 SGHRS and CDR2 YFSETQ come from the germline V gene. The CDR3 extends over 13 amino acids. Between the trimmed V and J ends, which lost 2 bases and 2 bases, there was a span of 7 bases. The CDR3 nucleotides read TGCGCCAGCAGCTTCGACGGTAACACTGAAGCTTTCTTT. This encodes CASSFDGNTEAFF.

The chain couples TRBV10-3 to TRBJ2-7, with unresolved D. Germline V gene sequence: CDR1 ENHRY, CDR2 SYGVKD. The CDR3 is made up of 11 amino acids. V lost 3 bases to trimming and J lost 5 bases, with 5 bases between them. CDR3 in amino acids: CAISEGHEQYF. CDR3 DNA sequence: TGTGCCATCAGTGAAGGGCACGAGCAGTACTTC.

The DNA for the CDR3 is TGTGCCAGCAGGATAATAAAGGAGGAACTGTTTTTT. It encodes CASRIIKEELFF. V and J are TRBV12-3 or TRBV12-4 and TRBJ1-4; D not resolved. Trimming stripped 6 bases from V and 12 bases from J, with 14 bases between. The CDR3 sequence is 12 residues long.